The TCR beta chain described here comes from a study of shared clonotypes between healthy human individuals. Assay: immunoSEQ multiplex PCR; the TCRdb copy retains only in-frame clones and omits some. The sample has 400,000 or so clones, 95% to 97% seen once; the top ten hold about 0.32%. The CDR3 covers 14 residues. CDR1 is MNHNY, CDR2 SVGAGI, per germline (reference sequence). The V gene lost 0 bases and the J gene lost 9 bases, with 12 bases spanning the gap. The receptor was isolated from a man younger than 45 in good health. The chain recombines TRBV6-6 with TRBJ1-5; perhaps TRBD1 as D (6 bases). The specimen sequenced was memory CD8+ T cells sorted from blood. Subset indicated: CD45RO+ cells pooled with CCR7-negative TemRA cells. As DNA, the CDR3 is TGTGCCAGCAGTTACTCGACGGGGGCAGGGCCCCAGCATTTT. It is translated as CASSYSTGAGPQHF.